This T cell receptor beta chain was obtained from a study of cytomegalovirus exposure and HLA in healthy donors. General study findings and limits: The authors assumed roughly uniform sequencing depth across donors for presence/absence analyses. In vitro checks showed that a few CMV-associated chains really do target CMV antigens. Later work found that TCR association rates differed between HLA loci; DRB1 had the most and HLA-C the fewest.

A note on this clone: Antigen: not known. This same CDR3 is encoded by further DNA sequences in the sample.

Primers included in the PCR were 60 Vbeta and 13 Jbeta primers. Clones were sequenced by immunoSEQ multiplex PCR, and TCRdb holds only the in-frame ones, with some missing. The data contain around 160,000 clones, over 60% of them singletons. The sequenced sample was PBMCs. The receptor was isolated from a man aged 35-49 years in good health and CMV-seropositive.

The CDR3 loop reads CASSRRDRVDYGYTF. CDR3 in DNA: TGTGCCAGCAGTCGCCGGGACAGGGTGGACTATGGCTACACCTTC. The V call is TRBV28, the J call TRBJ1-2; TRBD1 agrees at 9 bases. CDR1 and CDR2 from the germline V gene are MDHEN and SYDVKM. After removal of 5 bases from V and 3 bases from J, the junction contained 7 bases not matched to a gene. The CDR3 spans 15 residues.